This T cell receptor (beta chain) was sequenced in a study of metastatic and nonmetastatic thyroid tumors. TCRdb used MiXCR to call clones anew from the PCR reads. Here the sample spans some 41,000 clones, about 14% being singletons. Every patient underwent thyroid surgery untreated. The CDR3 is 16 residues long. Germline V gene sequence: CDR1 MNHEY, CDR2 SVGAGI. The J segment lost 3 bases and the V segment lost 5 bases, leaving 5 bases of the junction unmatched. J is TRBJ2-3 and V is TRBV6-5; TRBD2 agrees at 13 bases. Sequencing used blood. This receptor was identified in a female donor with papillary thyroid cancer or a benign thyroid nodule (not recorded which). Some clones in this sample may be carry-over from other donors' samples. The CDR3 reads CASSLPTSGRTDTQYF. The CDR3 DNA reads TGTGCCAGCAGTCTACCGACTAGCGGGAGGACAGATACGCAGTATTTT.